The present TCR beta chain was sequenced within a study of CD8 T cells in ankylosing spondylitis. Findings and limits, study-wide: Reportedly, significant enrichment of disease-linked clones occurred in matched ankylosing spondylitis synovial fluid. It appeared that ankylosing spondylitis blood was characterized by a TCR beta motif of several highly homologous variants.

This clonotype was counted many times. Its antigen is as yet unknown. MiXCR, applied by TCRdb to the 5' RACE reads, yields one record per CDR3 protein. The sample includes approximately 300,000 distinct CDR3 sequences, around 7.6% of them seen just once. Specimen: blood, either unsorted or a sorted T cell fraction (not recorded which). This TCR was recovered from a male donor with ankylosing spondylitis.

CDR3: CASSLPYEQYF. The CDR3 DNA reads as TGTGCCAGCAGCTTACCCTACGAGCAGTACTTC. J is TRBJ2-7 and V is TRBV6-2 or TRBV6-3, with D unclear. The germline V gene has CDR1 MNHEY and CDR2 SVGEGT. The V end was cut by 6 bases, the J end by 2 bases, with 5 bases between. The CDR3 spans 11 residues.